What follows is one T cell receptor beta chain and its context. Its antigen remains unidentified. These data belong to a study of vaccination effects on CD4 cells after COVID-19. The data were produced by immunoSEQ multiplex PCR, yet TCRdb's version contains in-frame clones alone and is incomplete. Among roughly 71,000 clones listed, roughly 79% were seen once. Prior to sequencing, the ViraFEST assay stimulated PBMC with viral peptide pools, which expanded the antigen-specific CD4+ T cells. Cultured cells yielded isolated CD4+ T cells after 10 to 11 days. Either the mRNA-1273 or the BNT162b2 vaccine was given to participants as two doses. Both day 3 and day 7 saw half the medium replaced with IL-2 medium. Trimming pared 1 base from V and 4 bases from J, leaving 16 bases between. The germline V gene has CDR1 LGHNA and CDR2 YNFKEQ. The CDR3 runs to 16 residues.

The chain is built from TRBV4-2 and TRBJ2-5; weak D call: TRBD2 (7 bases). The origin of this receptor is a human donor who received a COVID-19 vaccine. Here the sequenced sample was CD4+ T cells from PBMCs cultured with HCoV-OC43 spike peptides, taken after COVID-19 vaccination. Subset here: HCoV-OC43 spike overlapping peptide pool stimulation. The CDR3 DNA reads TGTGCCAGCAGCCAAGGGGAGGGGGTCAGAATAGAGACCCAGTACTTC. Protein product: CASSQGEGVRIETQYF.